This T cell receptor beta chain was observed in a study of T cell changes during pregnancy in multiple sclerosis. Data came from immunoSEQ multiplex PCR; TCRdb stores just in-frame clones and leaves some out. The table lists around 15,000 clones, almost 85% of them singletons. The CDR3 totals 16 residues. V lost 0 bases to trimming and J lost 3 bases, with 15 bases between them. Per germline, CDR1 SGHNT and CDR2 YYREEE (reference sequence). This specimen consisted of CD8+ T cells from peripheral blood mononuclear cells, obtained in the third trimester of pregnancy. The receptor was derived from a female donor in good health, enrolled as a control in a pregnancy study. The rearrangement joins TRBV5-4 to TRBJ1-2; D remains ambiguous. This chain's CDR3 is CASSLDSGGAYYGYTF. The CDR3 DNA sequence: TGTGCCAGCAGCTTGGATTCTGGCGGAGCCTACTATGGCTACACCTTC.